The 29 T cell receptor beta chains given below trace back to one sample, sequenced in a study of blood T cell dynamics during melanoma immunotherapy. TCRdb's copy holds only in-frame clones and misses some; the assay was immunoSEQ multiplex PCR. This sample has 25,000 to 35,000 clones, with over 80% found just once. Time point of the sample: week 3, after first cycle of checkpoint inhibitor. The starting material was blood, obtained from a patient treated with checkpoint blockade. These receptors originate from a human donor with melanoma.

The V call is TRBV2, the J call TRBJ2-3; 7 bases line up with TRBD2. With 6 bases clipped from V and 3 bases from J, the junction kept 0 bases outside the gene matches. Germline V gene sequence: CDR1 SNHLY, CDR2 FYNNEI. CDR3 length: 12 amino acids. CDR3 amino acids: CASRRGTDTQYF. The CDR3 bases are TGTGCCAGCAGGCGGGGGACAGATACGCAGTATTTT.

This sequence joins TRBV19 and TRBJ2-2; TRBD1 aligns across 10 bases. The germline V gene encodes CDR1 LNHDA and CDR2 SQIVND (reference sequence). V shed 3 bases and J 6 bases; nucleotides not matched to a gene: 1. The CDR3 is 14 residues long. CDR3 bases: TGTGCCAGTAGTATGGGACAGGGGTCCGGGGAGCTGTTTTTT. The encoded protein is CASSMGQGSGELFF. Drawing the rest from reference TRBV19 and TRBJ2-2, the complete variable domain is DGGITQSPKYLFRKEGQNVTLSCEQNLNHDAMYWYRQDPGQGLRLIYYSQIVNDFQKGDIAEGYSVSREKKESFPLTVTSAQKNPTAFYLCASSMGQGSGELFFGEGSRLTVL.

This clone came up once. This chain uses TRBV6-1 with TRBJ2-3; D not certain. CDR1 and CDR2 from the germline V gene are MNHNS and SASEGT. CDR3 length: 15 amino acids. V lost 4 bases to trimming and J lost 1 base, with 12 bases between them. The CDR3 DNA sequence: TGTGCCAGCAGTGTCTTACCCTCTCGCACAGATACGCAGTATTTT. The encoded protein is CASSVLPSRTDTQYF.

The chain is built from TRBV28 and TRBJ2-1; 10 bases map to TRBD2. This CDR3 has 19 residues. Germline V gene data show CDR1 as MDHEN and CDR2 as SYDVKM. The junction had 15 bases not matched to a gene; V was cut back by 1 base and J by 6 bases. CDR3 region: CASSLLPLAGVGYGNEQFF. The CDR3 coding sequence is TGTGCCAGCAGTTTATTACCCCTAGCGGGAGTGGGTTATGGCAATGAGCAGTTCTTC.

The V gene is TRBV6-1, the J gene TRBJ2-1, with D maybe TRBD2 (6 bases). Germline CDR1 MNHNS, CDR2 SASEGT. This CDR3 contains 16 residues. Trimming left V 0 bases short and J 4 bases short, with 13 bases between. CDR3 nucleotides: TGTGCCAGCAGTGAAGCCGGGGGACGGACATACAATGAGCAGTTCTTC. Translating it yields CASSEAGGRTYNEQFF.

The J gene is TRBJ2-6, the V gene TRBV6-1; 10 bases align to TRBD1. The CDR3 length is 18 residues. J gave up 0 bases and V 5 bases, and 7 bases lay outside the gene matches. From germline, CDR1 is MNHNS and CDR2 SASEGT. The CDR3 DNA is TGTGCCAGCAGTAAAGGACAGGGGGGGAGCTCTGGGGCCAACGTCCTGACTTTC. As protein: CASSKGQGGSSGANVLTF.

The chain has TRBV10-3 and TRBJ2-3, with 7 bases matching TRBD2. The CDR3 is made up of 17 amino acids. Germline trimming cut 0 bases from V and 8 bases from J; bases unmatched to any gene: 14. Germline-derived CDR1 and CDR2 are ENHRY and SYGVKD. CDR3 sequence (DNA): TGTGCCATCAGTGAGTCGTGGTCTAGCGGATCAGTAAGTACGCAGTATTTT. Its translation: CAISESWSSGSVSTQYF.

CDR3 sequence: CASIGRFEAFF. CDR3 coding DNA: TGTGCCAGCATTGGGAGGTTTGAAGCTTTCTTT. The chain links TRBV28 to TRBJ1-1; D remains unclear. This CDR3 has 11 residues. Germline values: CDR1 MDHEN, CDR2 SYDVKM. V lost 7 bases, J lost 7 bases, and 10 bases lay in between.

This clone has a single count. The rearrangement joins TRBV28 to TRBJ1-3; no clear D gene. Germline CDR1 reads MDHEN; CDR2 reads SYDVKM. Trimming stripped 7 bases from V and 4 bases from J, with 17 bases between. The CDR3 spans 15 residues. In DNA form, the CDR3 reads TGTGCCAGCACTACGGGTAGTCTGGGGGGAAACACCATATATTTT. Protein sequence: CASTTGSLGGNTIYF.

This chain connects TRBV4-3 to TRBJ2-7, with D perhaps TRBD1 (6 bases). From germline, CDR1 is LGHNA and CDR2 YSLEER. The CDR3 is made up of 15 amino acids. Trimming cost V 0 bases and J 3 bases, with 12 bases left between them. In DNA form, the CDR3 reads TGCGCCAGCAGCCAAGAACAGGGTTGGGACTACGAGCAGTACTTC. Protein sequence: CASSQEQGWDYEQYF.

The chain carries TRBV11-2 and TRBJ2-7; possible D gene TRBD1, 6 bases. Germline loops: CDR1 SGHAT, CDR2 FQNNGV. Trimming cost V 1 base and J 7 bases, with 20 bases left between them. This CDR3 contains 16 residues. The CDR3 region is CASSLAGAETPREQYF. The CDR3 DNA is TGTGCCAGCAGCTTAGCAGGGGCAGAAACCCCACGAGAGCAGTACTTC.

The chain is built from TRBV6-5 and TRBJ2-3, with D possibly TRBD2 on 6 matching bases. Trimming left V 6 bases short and J 3 bases short, with 13 bases between. The CDR3 has 14 amino acids. Per germline, CDR1 MNHEY and CDR2 SVGAGI. The chain's CDR3 is CASSQRRETDTQYF. The CDR3 region has the DNA TGTGCCAGCAGCCAGAGGCGGGAAACAGATACGCAGTATTTT.

This chain joins TRBV6-5 and TRBJ2-3, with 7 bases matching TRBD1. The CDR3 consists of 16 residues. V was pared by 0 bases and J by 6 bases, with 9 bases of the junction left unmatched. Germline V gene lookup returns CDR1 MNHEY and CDR2 SVGAGI. CDR3 in DNA: TGTGCCAGCAGTTACTCGACAGGGTTCATTTCCGATACGCAGTATTTT. Encoded protein: CASSYSTGFISDTQYF.

The chain joins TRBV10-3 to TRBJ1-6; D is uncertain. Germline V CDR1 and CDR2: ENHRY, SYGVKD. V was clipped by 3 bases and J by 0 bases, with 9 bases between them. The CDR3 sequence is 16 residues long. Here the CDR3 reads CAISESPSSYNSPLHF. CDR3 DNA sequence: TGTGCCATCAGTGAAAGTCCGAGCTCCTATAATTCACCCCTCCACTTT.

The CDR3 nucleotides read TGTGCCAGCAGTGAATCCACGGCAGTCACCTCCTATGGCTACACCTTC. Protein sequence: CASSESTAVTSYGYTF. The V gene is TRBV6-1, the J gene TRBJ1-2; no reliable D call. Germline assignment: CDR1 MNHNS and CDR2 SASEGT. The CDR3 contains 16 residues. V lost 2 bases, J lost 4 bases, and 17 bases lay in between.

J is TRBJ2-1 and V is TRBV6-5, with 8 positions matching TRBD2. After removal of 6 bases from V and 8 bases from J, the junction contained 6 bases not matched to a gene. Germline V lookup: CDR1 MNHEY, CDR2 SVGAGI. The CDR3 covers 13 residues. CDR3 in amino acids: CASSGRVGDEQFF. The DNA for the CDR3 is TGTGCCAGCAGCGGGAGGGTAGGGGATGAGCAGTTCTTC.

The chain's CDR3 is CASSLGQGGSPLHF. The DNA for the CDR3 is TGTGCCAGCAGCTTAGGTCAGGGCGGATCGCCCCTCCACTTT. This chain uses TRBV7-2 with TRBJ1-6, with TRBD1 as a possible D gene (5 bases). Germline V lookup: CDR1 SGHTA, CDR2 FQGNSA. There are 14 residues in the CDR3. The V end was cut by 1 base, the J end by 13 bases, with 14 bases between. The full variable domain, rest sourced from reference TRBV7-2 and TRBJ1-6, is GAGVSQSPSNKVTEKGKDVELRCDPISGHTALYWYRQSLGQGLEFLIYFQGNSAPDKSGLPSDRFSAERTGGSVSTLTIQRTQQEDSAVYLCASSLGQGGSPLHFGNGTRLTVT.

The V and J genes are TRBV19 and TRBJ2-7; 13 bases match TRBD2. This CDR3 contains 15 residues. V shed 4 bases and J 4 bases; nucleotides not matched to a gene: 4. Germline loops: CDR1 LNHDA, CDR2 SQIVND (reference sequence). CDR3 region: CASSTLAGGPYEQYF. The CDR3 region has the DNA TGTGCCAGTAGTACACTAGCGGGAGGGCCATACGAGCAGTACTTC.

This clone was seen a handful of times. This chain connects TRBV6-1 to TRBJ2-7, with a tentative D call TRBD1 (5 bases). The V end was cut by 7 bases, the J end by 6 bases, with 16 bases between. Germline V gene sequence: CDR1 MNHNS, CDR2 SASEGT. This CDR3 region has 13 residues. In DNA, the CDR3 is TGTGCCAGCAACCCGGACATACAAGTCGAGCAGTACTTC. Encoded protein: CASNPDIQVEQYF.

The genes are TRBV7-9 and TRBJ1-6; D gene unclear. Germline lookup yields CDR1 SEHNR and CDR2 FQNEAQ (reference sequence). V lost 1 base and J lost 9, with 10 bases in between. This CDR3 is built from 14 residues. The CDR3 loop is CASSLGDNGSPLHF. The CDR3 DNA is TGTGCCAGCAGCTTAGGGGATAATGGTTCACCCCTCCACTTT. The whole variable domain, filled in from reference TRBV7-9 and TRBJ1-6, reads DTGVSQNPRHKITKRGQNVTFRCDPISEHNRLYWYRQTLGQGPEFLTYFQNEAQLEKSRLLSDRFSAERPKGSFSTLEIQRTEQGDSAMYLCASSLGDNGSPLHFGNGTRLTVT.

V usage is TRBV6-1 and J usage is TRBJ2-5; the D gene is possibly TRBD2 (5 bases). This CDR3 comprises 12 residues. Trimming removed 6 bases from V and 0 bases from J, with 5 bases in between. CDR1 and CDR2 from the germline V gene are MNHNS and SASEGT. CDR3 in amino acids: CASRDYQETQYF. Written as DNA, the CDR3 is TGTGCCAGCAGGGACTACCAAGAGACCCAGTACTTC.

The chain joins TRBV19 to TRBJ1-5, with no clear D. Germline V gene lookup returns CDR1 LNHDA and CDR2 SQIVND (reference sequence). The ends were cut back, 3 bases at V and 2 bases at J, with 14 bases in the middle. The CDR3 has 16 residues. Here the CDR3 DNA reads TGTGCCAGTAGTATTTCGGAGGGTGGAGGCAATCAGCCCCAGCATTTT. Translating gives CASSISEGGGNQPQHF.

V usage is TRBV4-1 and J usage is TRBJ1-6, with TRBD1 matching over 7 bases. The V gene's germline CDR1 is MGHRA and CDR2 YSYEKL. This CDR3 region has 16 residues. Unmatched junction bases numbered 6, after V lost 4 bases and J lost 3 bases. The CDR3 DNA is TGCGCCAGCAGCCTCCGGGACAGCGTCTATAATTCACCCCTCCACTTT. This codes for CASSLRDSVYNSPLHF.

In this sample, this clone turned up a few times. The chain combines TRBV2 with TRBJ2-1, with TRBD1 matching 7 bases. Germline CDR1 SNHLY, CDR2 FYNNEI. The CDR3 loop spans 15 amino acids. V dropped 6 bases and J dropped 5; count of bases not matched to a gene: 10. The CDR3 DNA follows: TGTGCCAGCAGCCTCAGGGGGATTTTGGACAATGAGCAGTTCTTC. Protein product: CASSLRGILDNEQFF.

The chain employs TRBV7-2 and TRBJ2-2; D may correspond to TRBD1 or TRBD2 (5 bases each). CDR1 and CDR2 from the germline V gene are SGHTA and FQGNSA. Trimming took off 1 base at V and 5 bases at J, with 11 bases between the two ends. This CDR3 contains 15 residues. The CDR3 DNA follows: TGTGCCAGCAGCTTAGGCTGGGGCGGGACCGGGGAGCTGTTTTTT. Translating it yields CASSLGWGGTGELFF.

The rearrangement joins TRBV7-9 to TRBJ2-6; D may correspond to TRBD1 or TRBD2 (5 bases each). V lost 0 bases and J 1 base, leaving 10 bases between the germline ends. This CDR3 region has 17 residues. CDR1 is SEHNR, CDR2 FQNEAQ, per germline (reference sequence). In nucleotides, the CDR3 is TGTGCCAGCAGCTTAGCGGGACGGGGATCTGGGGCCAACGTCCTGACTTTC. Amino acid sequence: CASSLAGRGSGANVLTF.

The chain carries TRBV10-3 and TRBJ1-2; tentatively, D is TRBD1 (6 bases). The CDR3 contains 14 residues. In germline, CDR1 is ENHRY, CDR2 SYGVKD. The ends were cut back, 2 bases at V and 4 bases at J, with 11 bases in the middle. As DNA, the CDR3 is TGTGCCATCAGTGAGGGACAGACACCCTATGGCTACACCTTC. It yields the protein CAISEGQTPYGYTF.

The rearrangement uses TRBV27 and TRBJ1-5; TRBD1 agrees at 7 bases. This CDR3 comprises 18 residues. Trimming at V came to 0 bases and at J to 2 bases, leaving 10 bases not matched to a gene. Germline V CDR1 and CDR2: MNHEY, SMNVEV (reference sequence). The CDR3 DNA sequence: TGTGCCAGCAGTTTATCGTATACAGGGGTCGTAGGCAATCAGCCCCAGCATTTT. Residues: CASSLSYTGVVGNQPQHF.

This chain links TRBV14 with TRBJ1-2; D gene uncertain. Trimming shortened V by 0 bases and J by 2 bases, and 7 bases separated the two germline ends. CDR1 SGHDN and CDR2 FVKESK come from the germline V gene. This CDR3 region has 14 residues. In DNA, the CDR3 is TGTGCCAGCAGCCAAGATAAAGGGAACTATGGCTACACCTTC. Its translation: CASSQDKGNYGYTF.